The clone carrying this T cell receptor beta chain was observed at least ten times. Its antigen is unknown. The data belong to a study of T cells in Graves' hyperthyroidism and ophthalmopathy. In the study overall: Sampling of peripheral blood happened at initial diagnosis, prior to any treatment.

Germline values: CDR1 LGHDT, CDR2 YNNKEL (reference sequence). The CDR3 runs 14 residues. The ends lost 0 bases at V and 9 bases at J; junction bases unmatched: 6. RNA transcripts served as the template for amplifying TCR beta CDR3 regions. First-round RT-PCR of the TCR CDR3 relied on the HTBI primer set. One entry per CDR3 protein results from TCRdb running MiXCR on the multiplex PCR reads. The table records approximately 400,000 distinct CDR3 sequences, around 18% of them present only once. Study outcomes and limitations: Blood shared most expanded thyroid clonotypes above 0.001.

Material: blood. The V call is TRBV3-1, the J call TRBJ1-1, with TRBD1 matching over 8 bases. This TCR came from a man younger than 35 with Graves' ophthalmopathy. CDR3: CASSQEVGTGQAFF. The CDR3 DNA sequence: TGTGCCAGCAGCCAAGAAGTGGGGACAGGACAAGCTTTCTTT.